The clone carrying this T cell receptor (beta chain) is medium-sized (0.01 to 0.1%) in the sample. Antigen: not known. This record belongs to a study of response to subunit inactivated influenza vaccine. General study results and limits: Researchers suggested that each seasonal influenza vaccination recruits few new T cells.

Between the trimmed V and J ends, which lost 3 bases and 5 bases, there was a span of 15 bases. Looked up from germline, CDR1 is KGHDR and CDR2 is SFDVKD. The CDR3 contains 16 residues. Each CDR3 protein gets one entry after TCRdb re-called the RT-PCR reads with MiXCR. The sample lists around 480,000 distinct CDR3 sequences, about 17% seen once, with less than 4% in the top ten. This receptor was identified in a man between 50 and 75 years old who received an inactivated influenza vaccine. The chain uses TRBV24-1 and TRBJ2-2; the D call may be TRBD1 or TRBD2 (5 bases each). This material consisted of CD4+ T cells sorted from PBMCs, taken around 25 months after vaccination. For the CDR3, the DNA is TGTGCCACCAGTGATGCCCGGGACCGCATAACCGGGGAGCTGTTTTTT. It is translated as CATSDARDRITGELFF.